The 20 T cell receptor beta chains given below trace back to one sample, sequenced in a study of blood T cell repertoires in COVID-19. The table came from immunoSEQ multiplex PCR; TCRdb's copy has only in-frame clones and leaves some out. The sample shows about 55,000 clones, approximately 85% of them seen only once. Sample: peripheral blood. The receptors here all came from a human donor in a cohort sampled during active COVID-19.

The V call is TRBV19, the J call TRBJ2-7; 7 bases match TRBD2. J lost 4 bases, V lost 4 bases, and 10 bases had no gene match. Germline V gene data show CDR1 as LNHDA and CDR2 as SQIVND (reference sequence). The CDR3 consists of 15 residues. The CDR3 region has the DNA TGTGCCAGTAGTAGGGGGACTAACCCTACGTACGAGCAGTACTTC. Its translation: CASSRGTNPTYEQYF.

This chain connects TRBV7-9 to TRBJ1-6, with no clear D. Germline V gene data show CDR1 as SEHNR and CDR2 as FQNEAQ (reference sequence). The CDR3 runs 13 residues. V shed 5 bases and J shed 9 bases, with 11 bases lying between them. DNA of the CDR3: TGTGCCAGCAGCGGAGGTTCCGGTTCACCCCTCCACTTT. This encodes CASSGGSGSPLHF.

The chain uses TRBV4-1 and TRBJ1-5; TRBD1 might be the D (6 bases). The V gene lost 2 bases and the J gene lost 3 bases, with 11 bases spanning the gap. Germline V gene lookup returns CDR1 MGHRA and CDR2 YSYEKL. The CDR3 consists of 15 residues. CDR3 sequence reads: CASSQPDSFNQPQHF. For the CDR3, the DNA is TGCGCCAGCAGCCAACCGGACAGCTTCAATCAGCCCCAGCATTTT.

The CDR3 DNA sequence: TGTGCCAGCTCACCTGGGGACAGCCCAAACTATGGCTACACCTTC. Translated: CASSPGDSPNYGYTF. V usage is TRBV18 and J usage is TRBJ1-2; 7 nucleotides line up with TRBD1. Germline CDR1 is KGHSH and CDR2 is LQKENI. The junction had 6 bases not matched to a gene; V was cut back by 3 bases and J by 2 bases. This CDR3 has 15 amino acids.

The chain couples TRBV5-1 to TRBJ1-1; tentatively, D is TRBD1 (5 bases). Germline CDR1 is SGHRS and CDR2 is YFSETQ. The V end lost 3 bases, the J end lost 1 base, and 16 bases lay between the germline ends. The CDR3 is 16 residues long. The CDR3 DNA reads as TGCGCCAGCAGCTCTCCGGAGGGGAATTGGAACACTGAAGCTTTCTTT. It translates to CASSSPEGNWNTEAFF.

The genes are TRBV5-1 and TRBJ2-3; 11 nucleotides match TRBD2. Germline trimming cut 0 bases from V and 3 bases from J; bases unmatched to any gene: 6. Germline CDR1 is SGHRS and CDR2 is YFSETQ. This CDR3 is 17 amino acids long. The CDR3 spells CASSLGTSGGGTDTQYF. The CDR3 nucleotides read TGCGCCAGCAGCTTGGGAACTAGCGGGGGTGGAACAGATACGCAGTATTTT.

This chain links TRBV6-5 with TRBJ1-6; 7 nucleotides agree with TRBD1. The V gene's germline CDR1 is MNHEY and CDR2 SVGAGI. Trimming cost V 0 bases and J 10 bases; bases outside gene matches: 9. This CDR3 region has 16 residues. CDR3: CASSYSRQGSGSPLHF. In DNA, the CDR3 is TGTGCCAGCAGTTACTCCAGACAGGGATCGGGCTCACCCCTCCACTTT.

The chain links TRBV18 to TRBJ1-1; D not resolved. Germline assignment: CDR1 KGHSH and CDR2 LQKENI. The V and J ends lost 2 bases and 5 bases respectively, with 15 bases between them. This CDR3 has 15 amino acids. CDR3 protein: CASSPIEGGRTEAFF. CDR3 bases: TGTGCCAGCTCACCAATCGAGGGCGGGCGGACTGAAGCTTTCTTT.

Regarding this clone: Other DNA sequences in this sample translate to the same CDR3. CDR3 protein: CASSLGTGNEQFF. In DNA, the CDR3 is TGTGCCAGCAGCTTAGGCACAGGTAATGAGCAGTTCTTC. The chain has TRBV11-3 and TRBJ2-1; D is possibly TRBD1 (5 bases). From germline, CDR1 is SGHNT and CDR2 YENEEA. The CDR3 extends over 13 amino acids. V was trimmed by 1 base and J by 7 bases, leaving 8 bases between them.

This chain joins TRBV4-2 and TRBJ2-1; the D gene is possibly TRBD2 (5 bases). Trimming pared 0 bases from V and 2 bases from J, leaving 17 bases between. Germline assignment: CDR1 LGHNA and CDR2 YNFKEQ. The CDR3 sequence is 18 residues long. CDR3 residues: CASSQESLGLAAYNEQFF. In DNA, the CDR3 is TGTGCCAGCAGCCAAGAAAGTTTAGGGCTAGCCGCCTACAATGAGCAGTTCTTC.

The chain is built from TRBV28 and TRBJ1-2; a possible D gene is TRBD1 (6 bases). Between the trimmed V and J ends, which lost 3 bases and 8 bases, there was a span of 16 bases. Germline CDR1 and CDR2: MDHEN and SYDVKM. The CDR3 contains 14 residues. The CDR3 DNA is TGTGCCAGCAGTTTTATTCCCCAGGGGAGAGGCTACACCTTC. This translates into CASSFIPQGRGYTF.

The gene calls are TRBV30 and TRBJ1-4, with 8 positions matching TRBD1. CDR3 length: 14 amino acids. V trimming: 4 bases; J trimming: 6 bases; junction bases outside the gene matches: 7. CDR1 and CDR2 from the germline V gene are GTSNPN and SVGIG (reference sequence). The DNA for the CDR3 is TGTGCCTGGACCCCAAGGACAGGGTATGAAAAACTGTTTTTT. This codes for CAWTPRTGYEKLFF.

The chain carries TRBV10-3 and TRBJ2-3, with 9 nucleotides matching TRBD2. V was clipped by 11 bases and J by 4 bases; unmatched bases: 10. This CDR3 spans 14 amino acids. From germline, CDR1 is ENHRY and CDR2 SYGVKD. CDR3 protein: CALSGAGGPDTQYF. The CDR3 nucleotides are TGTGCCCTCTCTGGGGCGGGAGGGCCAGATACGCAGTATTTT.

This chain uses TRBV5-5 with TRBJ2-7; 7 nucleotides line up with TRBD1. Germline loops: CDR1 SGHKS, CDR2 YYEKEE (reference sequence). The CDR3 is 15 amino acids. With 0 bases clipped from V and 1 base from J, the junction kept 4 bases outside the gene matches. As DNA, the CDR3 is TGTGCCAGCAGCTTGGAGACAGGGTTTTCCTACGAGCAGTACTTC. Its protein product is CASSLETGFSYEQYF.

This clone came up once. The rearrangement joins TRBV5-1 to TRBJ2-2; a weak D match, TRBD1 (6 bases). Per germline, CDR1 SGHRS and CDR2 YFSETQ. Trimming stripped 3 bases from V and 4 bases from J, with 10 bases between. The CDR3 contains 14 residues. The CDR3 here is CASSWMDSTGELFF. DNA for the CDR3: TGCGCCAGCAGCTGGATGGACAGCACCGGGGAGCTGTTTTTT.

This clone was counted once. V gene TRBV4-1 combines with J gene TRBJ1-4, with D uncertain. CDR1 is MGHRA and CDR2 is YSYEKL in the germline V gene. This CDR3 contains 15 residues. V was shortened by 0 bases and J by 7 bases, with 12 bases between the two germline ends. In DNA, the CDR3 is TGCGCCAGCAGCCAAGAGAGCCTGGAGGGTGAAAAACTGTTTTTT. Amino acid sequence: CASSQESLEGEKLFF.

J is TRBJ1-1 and V is TRBV25-1, with no clear D. Between the trimmed V and J ends, which lost 6 bases and 0 bases, there was a span of 11 bases. This CDR3 has 14 residues. Germline V gene data show CDR1 as MGHDK and CDR2 as SYGVNS. The CDR3 protein is CASRAHLMNTEAFF. CDR3 coding DNA: TGTGCCAGCAGGGCACACCTCATGAACACTGAAGCTTTCTTT.

The V and J genes are TRBV2 and TRBJ1-1; 7 bases are shared with TRBD1. This CDR3 is built from 14 residues. The germline CDR1 and CDR2 sequences are SNHLY and FYNNEI. Trimming removed 8 bases from V and 5 bases from J; junction bases left unmatched: 11. This chain's CDR3 is CASSKAQGGTEAFF. The CDR3 nucleotides read TGTGCCAGCTCGAAGGCGCAGGGGGGAACTGAAGCTTTCTTT.

This chain uses TRBV6-5 with TRBJ1-2, with 8 bases matching TRBD1. The CDR3 is 15 amino acids. Trimming took 6 bases from V and 5 from J; bases not matched to a gene: 11. Per germline, CDR1 MNHEY and CDR2 SVGAGI. The CDR3 loop is CASSPEGQGRYGYTF. CDR3 DNA: TGTGCCAGCAGCCCCGAAGGACAGGGCAGATATGGCTACACCTTC.

J is TRBJ1-6 and V is TRBV19, with TRBD1 matching over 7 bases. The CDR3 extends over 16 amino acids. Germline lookup yields CDR1 LNHDA and CDR2 SQIVND (reference sequence). V dropped 4 bases and J dropped 4; count of bases not matched to a gene: 7. In nucleotides, the CDR3 is TGTGCCAGTAGTAGAGACAAACAGGGGTATAATTCACCCCTCCACTTT. Protein: CASSRDKQGYNSPLHF.